A selection of T cell receptor beta chains follows, all from one sample in a study of early T cells in non-severe SARS-CoV-2 infection. TCRdb processed the 5' RACE reads anew with MiXCR; each CDR3 protein has one entry. This sample has more than 95,000 distinct CDR3 sequences; 16% occur once, and the top ten carry about 1.3%. The material sequenced was whole blood. These receptors were collected from an adult who was a healthcare worker with PCR-confirmed SARS-CoV-2 infection or an uninfected control (not recorded which). Both conserved end residues are part of each CDR3. Each record gives: CDR3 DNA, CDR3 protein, J gene, D gene, V gene, clone size. D genes are given only for firm matches. Expanded clones are given a class, and other clones once, few, many or no size at all.

CDR3nt: TGTGCCAGCAGCCCCCGGACTTATAAAGAGACCCAGTACTTC; CDR3aa: CASSPRTYKETQYF; j_gene: TRBJ2-5; d_gene: NA; v_gene: TRBV13; abundance: many
CDR3nt: TGTGCCAGCAGTCCGTTGACAGAAAGCACAGATACGCAGTATTTT; CDR3aa: CASSPLTESTDTQYF; j_gene: TRBJ2-3; d_gene: NA; v_gene: TRBV27; abundance: few
CDR3nt: TGTGCCAGCAGACTTGGACGCTCCTATAATTCACCCCTCCACTTT; CDR3aa: CASRLGRSYNSPLHF; j_gene: TRBJ1-6; d_gene: NA; v_gene: TRBV27; abundance: NA
CDR3nt: TGTGCCAGCAGCCCCCGTCGTTTTTCGCATGGCTACACCTTC; CDR3aa: CASSPRRFSHGYTF; j_gene: TRBJ1-2; d_gene: NA; v_gene: TRBV21-1; abundance: once
CDR3nt: TGCAGTGCTAGTGTAAGGGGAATAGCGGGATTCTTGGATGAGCAGTTCTTC; CDR3aa: CSASVRGIAGFLDEQFF; j_gene: TRBJ2-1; d_gene: TRBD2; v_gene: TRBV20-1; abundance: once
CDR3nt: TGTGCCAGCAGTCGGGGACTAGCGGGAGCTGGTAAGCAGTTCTTC; CDR3aa: CASSRGLAGAGKQFF; j_gene: TRBJ2-1; d_gene: TRBD2; v_gene: TRBV12-3/TRBV12-4; abundance: NA
CDR3nt: TGTGCCAGCAGTTTAAGGCAGGGGATTCCAGATACGCAGTATTTT; CDR3aa: CASSLRQGIPDTQYF; j_gene: TRBJ2-3; d_gene: NA; v_gene: TRBV12-3/TRBV12-4; abundance: many
CDR3nt: TGTGCCAGCAGTGACGACAGCGACACCGGGGAGCTGTTTTTT; CDR3aa: CASSDDSDTGELFF; j_gene: TRBJ2-2; d_gene: NA; v_gene: TRBV6-4; abundance: few
CDR3nt: TGTGCCACCAGCCGCCCTGCCTCCGGGACAGGGAAGGGTAGGTCCTACAATGAGCAGTTCTTC; CDR3aa: CATSRPASGTGKGRSYNEQFF; j_gene: TRBJ2-1; d_gene: TRBD1; v_gene: TRBV15; abundance: NA
CDR3nt: TGTGCCAGCAGCTTAGATTTAGGGGGCTGGAGCGGCACAGATACGCAGTATTTT; CDR3aa: CASSLDLGGWSGTDTQYF; j_gene: TRBJ2-3; d_gene: TRBD1; v_gene: TRBV11-2; abundance: few
CDR3nt: TGTGCCAGCAGCCCTGGGGGACTAGCGGGACAAGAGACCCAGTACTTC; CDR3aa: CASSPGGLAGQETQYF; j_gene: TRBJ2-5; d_gene: TRBD2; v_gene: TRBV9; abundance: NA
CDR3nt: TGCAGTGCTAGGGGGGGCAACTCCTACAATGAGCAGTTCTTC; CDR3aa: CSARGGNSYNEQFF; j_gene: TRBJ2-1; d_gene: NA; v_gene: TRBV20-1; abundance: few
CDR3nt: TGTGCCAGCAGTTCCCGGACAGGGGAGGCTGAAGCTTTCTTT; CDR3aa: CASSSRTGEAEAFF; j_gene: TRBJ1-1; d_gene: TRBD1; v_gene: TRBV6-5; abundance: many
CDR3nt: TGCGCCAGCAGCTCTGGGACAGCCCAAGAGACCCAGTACTTC; CDR3aa: CASSSGTAQETQYF; j_gene: TRBJ2-5; d_gene: TRBD1; v_gene: TRBV5-1; abundance: NA
CDR3nt: TGTGCCAGCAGCTCCTTTAGCGGGAGCCATGAGCAGTTCTTC; CDR3aa: CASSSFSGSHEQFF; j_gene: TRBJ2-1; d_gene: TRBD2; v_gene: TRBV7-9; abundance: NA
CDR3nt: TGTGCCAGCAGTTGGGCGCAGACCCAGTACTTC; CDR3aa: CASSWAQTQYF; j_gene: TRBJ2-5; d_gene: NA; v_gene: TRBV6-1; abundance: NA